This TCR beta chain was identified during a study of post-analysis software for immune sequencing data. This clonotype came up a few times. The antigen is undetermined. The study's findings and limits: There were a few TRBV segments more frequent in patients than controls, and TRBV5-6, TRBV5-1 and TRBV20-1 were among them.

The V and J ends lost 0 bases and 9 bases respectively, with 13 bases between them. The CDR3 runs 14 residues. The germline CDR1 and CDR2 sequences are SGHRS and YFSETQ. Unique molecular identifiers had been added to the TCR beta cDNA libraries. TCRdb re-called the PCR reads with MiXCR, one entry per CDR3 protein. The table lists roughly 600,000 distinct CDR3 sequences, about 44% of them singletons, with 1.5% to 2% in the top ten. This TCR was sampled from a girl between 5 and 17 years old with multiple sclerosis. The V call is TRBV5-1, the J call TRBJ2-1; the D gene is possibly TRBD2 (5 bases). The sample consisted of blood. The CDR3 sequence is CASSLGARRGEQFF. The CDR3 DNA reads TGCGCCAGCAGCTTGGGGGCCAGACGGGGTGAGCAGTTCTTC.